This TCR beta chain comes out of a study of T cell responses to AZD1222 COVID-19 vaccine. Points from the study as a whole: Spike-specific TCR breadth and depth went up after people got two AZD1222 doses. Unmutated variant regions reportedly attract nearly half of all spike-specific TCRs. Donors were mostly white British, more females; clonal diversity possibly underestimated.

The protocol was immunoSEQ multiplex PCR, while the TCRdb copy is restricted to in-frame clones and leaves out a portion. Of 28,000 or so clones listed, over 75% are singletons. This clone has a handful of counts. Its target is unknown. Trimming removed 3 bases from V and 4 bases from J, with 8 bases in between. Germline CDR1 and CDR2: SNHLY and FYNNEI. CDR3 size: 13 residues. The receptor was derived from an adult who received the AZD1222 COVID-19 vaccine. The sequencing here drew on peripheral blood, taken 28 days after the second AZD1222 dose. The chain uses TRBV2 and TRBJ2-3; D unclear. In nucleotides, the CDR3 is TGTGCCAGCAGTGACAGCGTTTCAGATACGCAGTATTTT. Protein: CASSDSVSDTQYF.